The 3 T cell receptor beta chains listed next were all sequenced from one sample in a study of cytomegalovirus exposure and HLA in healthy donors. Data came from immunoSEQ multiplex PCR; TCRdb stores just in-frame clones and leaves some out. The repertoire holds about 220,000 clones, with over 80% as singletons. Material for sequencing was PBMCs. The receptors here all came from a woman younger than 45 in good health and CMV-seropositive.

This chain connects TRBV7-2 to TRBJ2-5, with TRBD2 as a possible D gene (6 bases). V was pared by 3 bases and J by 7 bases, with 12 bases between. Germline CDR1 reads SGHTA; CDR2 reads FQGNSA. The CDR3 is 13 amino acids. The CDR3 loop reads CASSLTVGGTQYF. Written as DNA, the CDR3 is TGTGCCAGCAGCTTGACAGTCGGGGGGACCCAGTACTTC.

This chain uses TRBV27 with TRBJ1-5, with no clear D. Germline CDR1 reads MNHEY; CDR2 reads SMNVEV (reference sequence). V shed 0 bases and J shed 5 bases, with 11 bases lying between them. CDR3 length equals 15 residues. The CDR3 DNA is TGTGCCAGCAGTTTATCCCCAGAACACTATCAGCCCCAGCATTTT. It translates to CASSLSPEHYQPQHF.

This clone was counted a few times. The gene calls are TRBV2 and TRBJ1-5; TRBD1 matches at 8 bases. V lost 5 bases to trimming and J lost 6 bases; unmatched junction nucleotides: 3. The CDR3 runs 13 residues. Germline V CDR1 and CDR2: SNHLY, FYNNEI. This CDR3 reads CASSWTGIQPQHF. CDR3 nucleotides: TGTGCCAGCAGTTGGACAGGGATTCAGCCCCAGCATTTT.